These 8 T cell receptor beta chains share one sample of origin, sequenced in a study of blood T cell repertoires in COVID-19. The method was immunoSEQ multiplex PCR; TCRdb's version includes in-frame clones alone and lacks a portion of them. Here the sample spans tens of thousands of clones, 60% to 85% being singletons. Source material: peripheral blood. The receptors were sampled from an elderly woman with acute or convalescent COVID-19.

The rearrangement joins TRBV5-1 to TRBJ2-1, with D tentatively TRBD1 (6 bases). This CDR3 is 14 amino acids long. Germline V gives CDR1 SGHRS, CDR2 YFSETQ. V was cut by 2 bases and J by 5 bases, with 11 bases left in between. This chain's CDR3 is CASSLNTGNNEQFF. CDR3 DNA sequence: TGCGCCAGCAGCTTAAACACAGGGAACAATGAGCAGTTCTTC.

V gene TRBV6-6 combines with J gene TRBJ1-2; D call uncertain. Between the trimmed V and J ends, which lost 5 bases and 0 bases, there was a span of 13 bases. The CDR3 covers 15 residues. Germline CDR1 and CDR2: MNHNY and SVGAGI (reference sequence). DNA of the CDR3: TGTGCCAGCAGTCCTCCCGGGAGCTCTAACTATGGCTACACCTTC. Translating it yields CASSPPGSSNYGYTF.

V usage is TRBV3-1 (or the pseudogene TRBV3-2) and J usage is TRBJ1-4; 8 bases are a match to TRBD1. CDR3 size: 13 residues. Germline lookup yields CDR1 LGHDT and CDR2 YNNKEL (reference sequence). V was pared by 5 bases and J by 7 bases, with 3 bases of the junction left unmatched. The CDR3 bases are TGTGCCAGCAGCATCGGGACAGGTGAAAAACTGTTTTTT. Translated, it gives CASSIGTGEKLFF.

The J gene is TRBJ2-7, the V gene TRBV7-2, with TRBD1 identical over 9 bases. The V segment lost 1 base and the J segment 0 bases; nucleotides outside the gene matches: 7. The CDR3 runs 17 residues. From germline, CDR1 is SGHTA and CDR2 FQGNSA. DNA of the CDR3: TGTGCCAGCAGCTTAGAGGGGACAGGGCCCCTCTCCTACGAGCAGTACTTC. Translating it yields CASSLEGTGPLSYEQYF.

The gene calls are TRBV12-3 or TRBV12-4 and TRBJ2-5, with D possibly TRBD2 on 5 matching bases. V gave up 3 bases and J gave up 7 bases, with 12 bases separating them. The CDR3 totals 13 residues. The CDR3 loop is CASSLAARGTQYF. CDR3 nucleotides: TGTGCCAGCAGTTTGGCTGCCCGGGGGACCCAGTACTTC.

This clone turned up a few times. The rearrangement joins TRBV5-5 to TRBJ1-2; 10 bases fit TRBD1. Per germline, CDR1 SGHKS and CDR2 YYEKEE (reference sequence). The ends lost 4 bases at V and 8 bases at J; junction bases unmatched: 5. The length of the CDR3 is 13 residues. The CDR3 coding sequence is TGTGCCAGCAGCCCGGGACAGGGGTACGGCTACACCTTC. Translating it yields CASSPGQGYGYTF.

In its sample, this clone was seen once. The V call is TRBV4-1, the J call TRBJ2-7; the match to TRBD2 covers 10 bases. The CDR3 has 15 amino acids. Germline V gives CDR1 MGHRA, CDR2 YSYEKL. The ends lost 2 bases at V and 3 bases at J; junction bases unmatched: 4. CDR3 sequence reads: CASSQTSGTVYEQYF. The CDR3 DNA reads TGCGCCAGCAGCCAAACTAGCGGGACGGTCTACGAGCAGTACTTC.

This rearrangement joins TRBV18 to TRBJ2-6; 9 bases align to TRBD1. The germline V gene has CDR1 KGHSH and CDR2 LQKENI. This CDR3 is built from 17 residues. Trimming removed 3 bases from V and 1 base from J; junction bases left unmatched: 4. CDR3 protein: CASSPKQGASGANVLTF. CDR3 DNA: TGTGCCAGCTCACCGAAACAGGGGGCTTCTGGGGCCAACGTCCTGACTTTC. The whole variable domain, filled in from reference TRBV18 and TRBJ2-6, reads NAGVMQNPRHLVRRRGQEARLRCSPMKGHSHVYWYRQLPEEGLKFMVYLQKENIIDESGMPKERFSAEFPKEGPSILRIQQVVRGDSAAYFCASSPKQGASGANVLTFGAGSRLTVL.